This record looks at one T cell receptor beta chain sequence and its context. The sample comes from a study of blood T cell repertoires in COVID-19. The data were produced by immunoSEQ multiplex PCR, yet TCRdb's version contains in-frame clones alone and is incomplete. The table records fewer than 150,000 clones, around 88% of them present only once. This CDR3 is 13 amino acids long. CDR1 and CDR2 from the germline V gene are SGHTA and FQGTGA. V shed 5 bases and J shed 9 bases, with 14 bases lying between them. Input material: peripheral blood. This TCR was recovered from a human donor in a cohort sampled during active COVID-19. The rearrangement uses TRBV7-3 and TRBJ2-1; D may be TRBD2 (5 bases). CDR3 region: CASSPKLGGEQFF. The CDR3 DNA follows: TGTGCCAGCAGCCCCAAACTAGGAGGTGAGCAGTTCTTC.